Below, 32 T cell receptor beta chains from the same sample are listed, as sequenced in a study of blood T cell repertoires in COVID-19. Clones were sequenced by immunoSEQ multiplex PCR, and TCRdb holds only the in-frame ones, with some missing. Of roughly 410,000 clones in the sample, approximately 89% were seen once. Sequencing used peripheral blood. The receptors derive from a woman aged 55-75 years with COVID-19, enrolled during active disease.

The chain has TRBV27 and TRBJ1-3; D not resolved. The CDR3 is made up of 13 amino acids. The V end was cut by 6 bases, the J end by 0 bases, with 6 bases between. Germline loops: CDR1 MNHEY, CDR2 SMNVEV (reference sequence). CDR3 sequence: CASRMSSGNTIYF. CDR3 bases: TGTGCCAGCAGAATGAGCTCTGGAAACACCATATATTTT.

CDR3 region: CASSSRTGWNYGYTF. The DNA for the CDR3 is TGTGCCAGCAGCTCCCGGACAGGGTGGAACTATGGCTACACCTTC. This chain uses TRBV11-2 with TRBJ1-2; 8 bases align to TRBD1. The junction had 6 bases not matched to a gene; V was cut back by 4 bases and J by 2 bases. This CDR3 comprises 15 residues. CDR1 and CDR2 from the germline V gene are SGHAT and FQNNGV.

The chain uses TRBV2 and TRBJ1-1; 9 bases agree with TRBD1. CDR1 is SNHLY, CDR2 FYNNEI, per germline. There are 15 residues in the CDR3. V shed 9 bases, J shed 3 bases, and the junction held 11 bases outside the gene matches. The CDR3 loop is CASTDRGRMYTEAFF. CDR3 coding DNA: TGTGCCAGTACAGACAGGGGGAGGATGTACACTGAAGCTTTCTTT.

This sequence joins TRBV18 and TRBJ1-2, with a weak D call TRBD1 (5 bases). V lost 2 bases and J 4 bases, leaving 14 bases between the germline ends. Germline V gene data show CDR1 as KGHSH and CDR2 as LQKENI. The CDR3 has 15 residues. CDR3 DNA: TGTGCCAGCTCACCAACCGAGGCAGGGATCTATGGCTACACCTTC. This codes for CASSPTEAGIYGYTF.

The chain carries TRBV5-1 and TRBJ1-2; 7 bases match TRBD1. This CDR3 has 14 amino acids. Germline V gives CDR1 SGHRS, CDR2 YFSETQ. Germline trimming cut 2 bases from V and 2 bases from J; bases unmatched to any gene: 3. The CDR3 here is CASSFLQGNYGYTF. CDR3 nucleotides: TGCGCCAGCAGCTTTCTACAGGGGAACTATGGCTACACCTTC. The complete variable domain, with remaining parts taken from reference TRBV5-1 and TRBJ1-2, reads KAGVTQTPRYLIKTRGQQVTLSCSPISGHRSVSWYQQTPGQGLQFLFEYFSETQRNKGNFPGRFSGRQFSNSRSEMNVSTLELGDSALYLCASSFLQGNYGYTFGSGTRLTVV.

V usage is TRBV7-9 and J usage is TRBJ2-7; 10 nucleotides line up with TRBD1. Trimming at V came to 5 bases and at J to 5 bases, leaving 9 bases not matched to a gene. Germline assignment: CDR1 SEHNR and CDR2 FQNEAQ (reference sequence). CDR3 size: 15 residues. This CDR3 reads CASSRPGQGENEQYF. In nucleotides, the CDR3 is TGTGCCAGCAGCCGGCCTGGACAGGGGGAGAACGAGCAGTACTTC.

This clone was detected only once. This chain connects TRBV5-6 to TRBJ2-5; 10 nucleotides line up with TRBD2. Germline CDR1 is SGHDT and CDR2 is YYEEEE. The trim removed 5 bases at V and 5 bases at J, leaving 3 bases unmatched. This CDR3 region has 13 residues. In DNA, the CDR3 is TGTGCCAGCAGTTTGACTAGCGGGGAGACCCAGTACTTC. Protein product: CASSLTSGETQYF.

Note on this clone: In the same sample, other DNA sequences code for this CDR3. This chain joins TRBV3-1 (or the pseudogene TRBV3-2) and TRBJ1-5; D uncertain. Germline loops: CDR1 LGHDT, CDR2 YNNKEL (reference sequence). Deletions cut 1 base from V and 0 bases from J, with 4 bases between. This CDR3 spans 14 amino acids. CDR3 loop: CASSQGHSNQPQHF. CDR3 coding DNA: TGTGCCAGCAGCCAAGGGCATAGCAATCAGCCCCAGCATTTT.

This chain connects TRBV5-1 to TRBJ1-1; the D is unclear. This CDR3 has 16 amino acids. V was shortened by 0 bases and J by 1 base, with 13 bases between the two germline ends. Germline V gene lookup returns CDR1 SGHRS and CDR2 YFSETQ. The CDR3 nucleotides read TGCGCCAGCAGCTTGGGAGTGGAGGTTCGGAACACTGAAGCTTTCTTT. This translates into CASSLGVEVRNTEAFF.

The rearrangement joins TRBV5-6 to TRBJ2-7; D not certain. V was cut by 1 base and J by 0 bases, with 14 bases left in between. CDR3 length equals 16 residues. The V gene's germline CDR1 is SGHDT and CDR2 YYEEEE. The CDR3 nucleotides read TGTGCCAGCAGCTTGTCTTCCGTGACAAGCTCCTACGAGCAGTACTTC. Its protein is CASSLSSVTSSYEQYF.

This clone was seen a single time. J is TRBJ2-7 and V is TRBV6-5, with D possibly matching TRBD1 (5 bases). V lost 1 base to trimming and J lost 2 bases, with 9 bases between them. The CDR3 loop spans 14 amino acids. Germline V CDR1 and CDR2: MNHEY, SVGAGI. Here the CDR3 DNA reads TGTGCCAGCAGTTACTTGGCAGGGACCTACGAGCAGTACTTC. It is translated as CASSYLAGTYEQYF.

The J gene is TRBJ1-2, the V gene TRBV19; 8 bases match TRBD1. The CDR3 length is 17 residues. J was trimmed by 3 bases and V by 10 bases; bases with no gene match: 19. Looked up from germline, CDR1 is LNHDA and CDR2 is SQIVND (reference sequence). CDR3 sequence: CATQEGRGRRGYYGYTF. The CDR3 nucleotides read TGTGCCACCCAAGAGGGCAGGGGGCGCCGGGGGTACTATGGCTACACCTTC.

The J gene is TRBJ2-1, the V gene TRBV28, with 10 bases identical to TRBD2. Germline values: CDR1 MDHEN, CDR2 SYDVKM. Trimming took 8 bases from V and 4 from J; bases not matched to a gene: 5. CDR3 length: 14 amino acids. CDR3 protein: CASSAGGRYNEQFF. CDR3 nucleotide sequence: TGTGCCAGCTCAGCGGGGGGGAGGTACAATGAGCAGTTCTTC. Full variable domain (outside the CDR3, taken from reference TRBV28 and TRBJ2-1): DVKVTQSSRYLVKRTGEKVFLECVQDMDHENMFWYRQDPGLGLRLIYFSYDVKMKEKGDIPEGYSVSREKKERFSLILESASTNQTSMYLCASSAGGRYNEQFFGPGTRLTVL.

This clone appeared once. The V call is TRBV18, the J call TRBJ1-5, with TRBD1 matching over 7 bases. Germline V gene data show CDR1 as KGHSH and CDR2 as LQKENI. V lost 3 bases to trimming and J lost 4 bases; unmatched junction nucleotides: 6. The CDR3 has 15 residues. The CDR3 region is CASSPPGQTNQPQHF. The CDR3 DNA follows: TGTGCCAGCTCACCTCCGGGACAGACAAATCAGCCCCAGCATTTT.

The gene calls are TRBV20-1 and TRBJ1-4, with D hard to call. The CDR3 is made up of 11 amino acids. The germline gives CDR1 DFQATT, CDR2 SNEGSKA (reference sequence). The V end lost 6 bases, the J end lost 13 bases, and 15 bases lay between the germline ends. The CDR3 loop is CSARFLVGLFF. The CDR3, as DNA: TGCAGTGCCAGGTTCCTCGTGGGACTGTTTTTT.

The chain has TRBV5-1 and TRBJ1-1, with 9 bases identical to TRBD1. The CDR3 is 15 amino acids. Germline CDR1 SGHRS, CDR2 YFSETQ. J was trimmed by 4 bases and V by 6 bases; bases with no gene match: 10. DNA of the CDR3: TGCGCCAGCACCAATGGACAGGGGCGTAGCACTGAAGCTTTCTTT. Its translation: CASTNGQGRSTEAFF.

The chain recombines TRBV18 with TRBJ1-1; 9 nucleotides match TRBD1. Germline CDR1 KGHSH, CDR2 LQKENI. CDR3 length: 15 amino acids. V lost 1 base and J lost 10; bases outside the gene matches: 10. The CDR3 DNA reads as TGTGCCAGCTCACCACAGGGACAGGGCTATGGAGGAGCTTTCTTT. Translated, it gives CASSPQGQGYGGAFF. Filled out from reference TRBV18 and TRBJ1-1, the complete variable domain reads NAGVMQNPRHLVRRRGQEARLRCSPMKGHSHVYWYRQLPEEGLKFMVYLQKENIIDESGMPKERFSAEFPKEGPSILRIQQVVRGDSAAYFCASSPQGQGYGGAFFGQGTRLTVV.

This clone was seen repeatedly, ten times or more. The chain carries TRBV5-4 and TRBJ2-7; possible D gene TRBD1, 5 bases. This CDR3 is built from 13 residues. CDR1 is SGHNT and CDR2 is YYREEE in the germline V gene (reference sequence). V was clipped by 4 bases and J by 3 bases, with 11 bases between them. CDR3 bases: TGTGCCAGCAGCAGCAACAGGCTCTACGAGCAGTACTTC. Its translation: CASSSNRLYEQYF. The whole variable domain, remainder taken from reference TRBV5-4 and TRBJ2-7, is ETGVTQSPTHLIKTRGQQVTLRCSSQSGHNTVSWYQQALGQGPQFIFQYYREEENGRGNFPPRFSGLQFPNYSSELNVNALELDDSALYLCASSSNRLYEQYFGPGTRLTVT.

This chain joins TRBV19 and TRBJ2-6; D possibly corresponds to TRBD1 (5 bases). Germline CDR1 LNHDA, CDR2 SQIVND (reference sequence). The ends were cut back, 6 bases at V and 4 bases at J, with 16 bases in the middle. The CDR3 consists of 16 residues. CDR3 residues: CASRQRGSTGANVLTF. CDR3 nucleotides: TGTGCCAGTAGGCAAAGGGGAAGTACGGGGGCCAACGTCCTGACTTTC.

This chain links TRBV12-3 or TRBV12-4 with TRBJ1-2; a possible D gene is TRBD1 (5 bases). The ends were cut back, 6 bases at V and 4 bases at J, with 12 bases in the middle. CDR3 length equals 13 residues. The CDR3 is CASRVGGTYGYTF. The CDR3 region has the DNA TGTGCCAGCAGGGTGGGGGGTACCTATGGCTACACCTTC.

The chain carries TRBV18 and TRBJ2-2; D not certain. CDR1 is KGHSH, CDR2 LQKENI, per germline. V lost 5 bases to trimming and J lost 4 bases, with 11 bases between them. This CDR3 has 14 amino acids. CDR3 bases: TGTGCCAGCTCAGGAGCTGTTGGCACCGGGGAGCTGTTTTTT. It yields the protein CASSGAVGTGELFF. Looking up the rest from reference TRBV18 and TRBJ2-2 gives the full variable domain: NAGVMQNPRHLVRRRGQEARLRCSPMKGHSHVYWYRQLPEEGLKFMVYLQKENIIDESGMPKERFSAEFPKEGPSILRIQQVVRGDSAAYFCASSGAVGTGELFFGEGSRLTVL.

This CDR3 reads CASRSLEAVNSPLHF. The DNA of the CDR3 is TGTGCCAGCAGAAGTCTCGAGGCGGTCAATTCACCCCTCCACTTT. The chain recombines TRBV5-6 with TRBJ1-6; no definite D call. The germline CDR1 and CDR2 sequences are SGHDT and YYEEEE. CDR3 length: 15 residues. Trimming shortened V by 5 bases and J by 7 bases, and 16 bases separated the two germline ends.

This chain links TRBV30 with TRBJ1-6; weak D call: TRBD1 (5 bases). Trimming pared 1 base from V and 14 bases from J, leaving 15 bases between. Looked up from germline, CDR1 is GTSNPN and CDR2 is SVGIG (reference sequence). The CDR3 covers 13 residues. As DNA, the CDR3 is TGTGCCTGGAGTGGGCGGGACCTGGGGGCCCTCCACTTT. Translating gives CAWSGRDLGALHF.

V gene TRBV12-5 combines with J gene TRBJ1-2, with TRBD1 identical over 8 bases. The CDR3 totals 19 residues. Per the germline V gene, CDR1 is LGHNT and CDR2 is FRNRAP. V shed 2 bases and J 1 base; nucleotides not matched to a gene: 15. This CDR3 reads CASGLPLGPGGAFNYGYTF. CDR3 bases: TGTGCTAGTGGTTTGCCCCTAGGACCAGGGGGCGCTTTTAACTATGGCTACACCTTC.

The chain carries TRBV15 and TRBJ2-7; D is possibly TRBD1 (5 bases). In germline, CDR1 is LNHNV, CDR2 YYDKDF (reference sequence). Trimming shortened V by 0 bases and J by 6 bases, and 12 bases separated the two germline ends. The CDR3 extends over 14 amino acids. CDR3 sequence: CATSRDFQGIEQYF. DNA for the CDR3: TGTGCCACCAGCAGAGATTTTCAGGGTATCGAGCAGTACTTC.

The J gene is TRBJ2-7, the V gene TRBV6-1, with TRBD1 as a possible D gene (6 bases). The CDR3 sequence is 12 residues long. Looked up from germline, CDR1 is MNHNS and CDR2 is SASEGT. V was clipped by 2 bases and J by 11 bases, with 13 bases between them. The CDR3 nucleotides are TGTGCCAGCAGTGAAAGAGGGGCAGGGGAGTACTTC. Protein: CASSERGAGEYF.

This rearrangement joins TRBV10-1 to TRBJ1-1, with 7 bases fitting TRBD1. Germline trimming cut 3 bases from V and 4 bases from J; bases unmatched to any gene: 11. This CDR3 region has 16 residues. Per germline, CDR1 WNHNN and CDR2 SYGVQD (reference sequence). The CDR3 DNA reads as TGCGCCAGCAGTGATGGAACAGGGGTCCAGGGCACTGAAGCTTTCTTT. Translation gives CASSDGTGVQGTEAFF.

This chain joins TRBV5-1 and TRBJ2-3, with D possibly being TRBD2 (7 bases). The CDR3 has 14 amino acids. The V gene's germline CDR1 is SGHRS and CDR2 YFSETQ. Trimming removed 7 bases at V and 2 bases at J, with 14 bases between. CDR3 nucleotide sequence: TGCGCCAGCGGTCGGGGGGCATCCACAGATACGCAGTATTTT. Its translation is CASGRGASTDTQYF.

Worth noting for this clone: Germline and junction disagree at one end, which may indicate a read error. The chain joins TRBV7-7 to TRBJ2-2, with TRBD1 as a possible D gene (6 bases). Germline CDR1 and CDR2: SSHAT and FNYEAQ (reference sequence). There are 14 residues in the CDR3. CDR3 sequence reads: CASSRGQYTGELFF. The CDR3 DNA sequence: TGTGCTAGCAGCCGAGGACAGTACACCGGGGAGCTGTTTTTT.

This clone has only a few counts. This sequence joins TRBV12-3 or TRBV12-4 and TRBJ1-2; TRBD1 matches at 8 bases. With V trimmed by 6 bases and J by 4 bases, 4 bases remained unmatched. This CDR3 comprises 13 residues. CDR3 loop: CASRYTGGYGYTF. CDR3 DNA: TGTGCCAGCAGGTATACAGGGGGCTATGGCTACACCTTC.

The chain employs TRBV24-1 and TRBJ2-3, with 10 bases fitting TRBD1. V lost 4 bases, J lost 0 bases, and 6 bases stayed unmatched. Germline CDR1 KGHDR, CDR2 SFDVKD. This CDR3 spans 17 amino acids. CDR3 nucleotides: TGTGCCACCAGTGACCTAGGGACAGGGGCTAGCACAGATACGCAGTATTTT. Its protein is CATSDLGTGASTDTQYF.

The V gene is TRBV5-1, the J gene TRBJ2-1, with 12 bases fitting TRBD2. V lost 4 bases to trimming and J lost 6 bases; unmatched junction nucleotides: 8. Looked up from germline, CDR1 is SGHRS and CDR2 is YFSETQ. This CDR3 has 16 residues. The CDR3 loop reads CASSTELAGGRNEQFF. CDR3 DNA: TGCGCCAGCAGCACCGAGCTAGCGGGGGGGCGCAATGAGCAGTTCTTC.